The 2 T cell receptor beta chains below all came from one sample that was sequenced in a study of T cell responses to AZD1222 COVID-19 vaccine. The repertoire was sequenced with immunoSEQ multiplex PCR; TCRdb's copy has only in-frame clones and lacks some. The table shows about 110,000 clones, with 91% occurring only once. Sequencing used peripheral blood, obtained on day 0 of AZD1222 vaccination. These receptors originate from an adult in good health.

This chain links TRBV27 with TRBJ1-1, with 9 positions matching TRBD1. The CDR3 is 16 amino acids. V gave up 5 bases and J gave up 1 base; unmatched junction bases: 8. Germline CDR1 MNHEY, CDR2 SMNVEV (reference sequence). In nucleotides, the CDR3 is TGTGCCAGCAGTCCCTGGGACAGGGTGAGGAACACTGAAGCTTTCTTT. Translated, it gives CASSPWDRVRNTEAFF.

The rearrangement joins TRBV3-1 (or the pseudogene TRBV3-2) to TRBJ2-7; TRBD1 aligns across 7 bases. CDR3 length: 15 amino acids. V shed 1 base and J 5 bases; nucleotides not matched to a gene: 8. Germline CDR1 and CDR2: LGHDT and YNNKEL (reference sequence). CDR3 residues: CASSQGRQGTHEQYF. In nucleotides, the CDR3 is TGTGCCAGCAGCCAAGGCCGACAGGGTACCCACGAGCAGTACTTC.